This TCR beta chain comes out of a study of blood T cell repertoires in COVID-19. Across the whole study: COVID-19 samples, acute and convalescent, were from the United States, Italy and Spain.

Methods used by the authors: Counts of nucleated cells, estimated from reference gene primer amplification, were obtained. Only in-frame clones appear in the TCRdb table, and some are missing; sequencing was by immunoSEQ multiplex PCR. V and J calls and clone size are those listed in that table; D and trimming were worked out from the DNA. The repertoire holds approximately 400,000 clones, more than 65% seen once, with around 1.1% in the top ten. Germline lookup yields CDR1 SGHRS and CDR2 YFSETQ. The CDR3 extends over 15 amino acids. With 4 bases removed from V and 2 bases from J, the gap between germline ends came to 15 bases.

This sequence joins TRBV5-1 and TRBJ1-2, with a tentative D call TRBD1 (5 bases). The receptor comes from a human donor with acute or convalescent COVID-19. The donor label of this sample is uncertain. The sample taken for sequencing was peripheral blood. CDR3 bases: TGCGCCAGCAGCCCGGCGGGAGCAGGGAACTATGGCTACACCTTC. This codes for CASSPAGAGNYGYTF.